The T cell receptor (beta chain) under discussion was sequenced for a study of cytomegalovirus exposure and HLA in healthy donors. A multiplex PCR was run with 60 Vbeta primers and 13 Jbeta primers. Original analysis: Later reanalysis found approximately 80 million unique TCR beta chains, about 11 million of them shared. TCRdb keeps only in-frame clones here, not all; method: immunoSEQ multiplex PCR. V and J calls and clone size are copied from that table; D and trimming were computed from the DNA. The sample yields around 140,000 clones, about 74% seen once. Findings and caveats of the study: One cluster of highly shared sequence variants probably arose as a sequencing artifact. The authors later found HLA-associated TCR beta chains more clonally expanded than equally common others.

The germline V gene encodes CDR1 MNHEY and CDR2 SVGAGI. V shed 0 bases and J 11 bases; nucleotides not matched to a gene: 8. The CDR3 totals 14 residues. For this clone: What it binds is not known.

This clonotype was obtained from a male donor in good health and CMV-seronegative. The chain couples TRBV6-5 to TRBJ1-1, with TRBD1 matching 8 bases. The specimen sequenced was PBMCs. In nucleotides, the CDR3 is TGTGCCAGCAGTTACTCGCAGGGGGCGGCGGGGGCTTTCTTT. Amino acids: CASSYSQGAAGAFF.